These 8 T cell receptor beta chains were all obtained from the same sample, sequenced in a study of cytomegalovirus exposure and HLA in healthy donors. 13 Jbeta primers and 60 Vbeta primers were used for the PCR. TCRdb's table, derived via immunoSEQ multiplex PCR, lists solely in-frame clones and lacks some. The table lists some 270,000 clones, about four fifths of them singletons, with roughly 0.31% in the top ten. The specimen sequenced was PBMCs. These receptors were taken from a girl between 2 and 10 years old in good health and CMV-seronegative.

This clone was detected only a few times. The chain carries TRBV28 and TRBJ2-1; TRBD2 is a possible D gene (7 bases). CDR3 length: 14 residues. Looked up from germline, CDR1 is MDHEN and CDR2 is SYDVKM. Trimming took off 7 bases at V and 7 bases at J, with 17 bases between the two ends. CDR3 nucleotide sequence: TGTGCCAGCATCAAGGGGGGGGCTGGGAATGAGCAGTTCTTC. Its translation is CASIKGGAGNEQFF.

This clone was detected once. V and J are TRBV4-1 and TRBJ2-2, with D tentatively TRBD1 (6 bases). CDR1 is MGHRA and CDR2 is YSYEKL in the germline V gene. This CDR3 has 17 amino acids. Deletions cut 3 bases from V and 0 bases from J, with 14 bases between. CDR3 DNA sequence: TGCGCCAGCAGCCATATGGGACACCACGCGAACACCGGGGAGCTGTTTTTT. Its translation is CASSHMGHHANTGELFF.

As DNA, the CDR3 is TGTGCCAGCAGCCAATGGGGGACTAGAGGGGCGGGGGGGGCGTTTGAGTGCTCCTACAATGAGCAGTTCTTC. Translated, it gives CASSQWGTRGAGGAFECSYNEQFF. The chain uses TRBV14 and TRBJ2-1, with TRBD2 matching over 9 bases. Germline assignment: CDR1 SGHDN and CDR2 FVKESK. V gave up 2 bases and J gave up 0 bases; unmatched junction bases: 26. This CDR3 region has 24 residues.

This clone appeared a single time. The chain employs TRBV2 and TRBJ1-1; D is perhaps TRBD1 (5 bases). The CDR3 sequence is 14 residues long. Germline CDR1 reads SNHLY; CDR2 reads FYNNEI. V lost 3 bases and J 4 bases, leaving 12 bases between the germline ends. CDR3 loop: CASSDRAGSTEAFF. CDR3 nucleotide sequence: TGTGCCAGCAGTGACAGGGCCGGGAGCACTGAAGCTTTCTTT.

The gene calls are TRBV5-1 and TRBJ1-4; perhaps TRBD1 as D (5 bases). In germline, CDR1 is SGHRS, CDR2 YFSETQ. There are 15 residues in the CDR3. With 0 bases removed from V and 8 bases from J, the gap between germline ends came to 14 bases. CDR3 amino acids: CASSLDGGIGEKLFF. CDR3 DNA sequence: TGCGCCAGCAGCTTGGACGGGGGGATCGGAGAAAAACTGTTTTTT.

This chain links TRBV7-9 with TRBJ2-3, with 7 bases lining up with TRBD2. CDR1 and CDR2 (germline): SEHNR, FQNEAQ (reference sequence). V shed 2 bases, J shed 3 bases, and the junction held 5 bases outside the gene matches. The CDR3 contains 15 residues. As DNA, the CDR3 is TGTGCCAGCAGCTTAATCAAGCGGGATACAGATACGCAGTATTTT. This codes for CASSLIKRDTDTQYF.

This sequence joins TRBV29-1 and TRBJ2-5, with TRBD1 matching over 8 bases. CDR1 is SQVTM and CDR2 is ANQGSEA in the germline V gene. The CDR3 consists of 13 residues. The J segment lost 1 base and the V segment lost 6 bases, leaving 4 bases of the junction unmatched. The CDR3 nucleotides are TGCAGCGTCGCGGGACAGGTCCAAGAGACCCAGTACTTC. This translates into CSVAGQVQETQYF.

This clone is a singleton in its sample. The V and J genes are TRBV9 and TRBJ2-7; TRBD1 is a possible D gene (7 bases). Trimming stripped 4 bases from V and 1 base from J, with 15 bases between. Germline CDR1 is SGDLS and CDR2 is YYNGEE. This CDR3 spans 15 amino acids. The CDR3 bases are TGTGCCAGCAGCAGAAGGGGGGACAGTTCCTACGAGCAGTACTTC. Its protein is CASSRRGDSSYEQYF.